In its sample, the clone carrying this TCR beta chain was seen many times. The sample comes from a study of T-cell reconstitution after alpha-beta-depleted transplantation in children. Trimming stripped 6 bases from V and 6 bases from J, with 11 bases between. The CDR3 length is 12 residues. CDR1 WSHSY and CDR2 SAAADI come from the germline V gene. For TCRbeta, the library was prepared with unique molecular identifiers. One entry per CDR3 protein, called by TCRdb with MiXCR from the PCR reads. The data contain approximately 270,000 distinct CDR3 sequences, more than 8% of them singletons. The source was PBMCs from the stem cell graft donor, collected from the stem cell graft. This sequence originates from a human donor who donated a stem cell graft to a child with SCID. This chain uses TRBV10-2 with TRBJ1-1; D is uncertain. CDR3 protein: CASRGNTAEAFF. Written as DNA, the CDR3 is TGCGCCAGCAGGGGGAACACAGCTGAAGCTTTCTTT.